The clone carrying this T cell receptor beta chain was counted once. These data belong to a study of blood T cell repertoires in COVID-19. This CDR3 spans 13 amino acids. Trimming took off 4 bases at V and 6 bases at J, with 11 bases between the two ends. Per the germline V gene, CDR1 is SGHNT and CDR2 is YYREEE (reference sequence). Methods used by the authors: From reference gene primer amplification, estimates of nucleated cell counts were derived. Sequencing used immunoSEQ multiplex PCR; TCRdb keeps in-frame clones, though not all of them. That table supplies the V and J calls and clone size; D and trimming were determined from the DNA. This sample has roughly 250,000 clones, with roughly nine tenths found just once.

The sequence came from a woman aged 30 to 39 with COVID-19, enrolled during active disease. The chain joins TRBV5-4 to TRBJ2-1, with D tentatively TRBD1 (5 bases). The sample consisted of peripheral blood. CDR3 nucleotides: TGTGCCAGCAGCCGGCAGGGTGGCAATGAGCAGTTCTTC. Amino acid sequence: CASSRQGGNEQFF. The variable domain in full, with the rest retrieved from reference TRBV5-4 and TRBJ2-1, is ETGVTQSPTHLIKTRGQQVTLRCSSQSGHNTVSWYQQALGQGPQFIFQYYREEENGRGNFPPRFSGLQFPNYSSELNVNALELDDSALYLCASSRQGGNEQFFGPGTRLTVL.